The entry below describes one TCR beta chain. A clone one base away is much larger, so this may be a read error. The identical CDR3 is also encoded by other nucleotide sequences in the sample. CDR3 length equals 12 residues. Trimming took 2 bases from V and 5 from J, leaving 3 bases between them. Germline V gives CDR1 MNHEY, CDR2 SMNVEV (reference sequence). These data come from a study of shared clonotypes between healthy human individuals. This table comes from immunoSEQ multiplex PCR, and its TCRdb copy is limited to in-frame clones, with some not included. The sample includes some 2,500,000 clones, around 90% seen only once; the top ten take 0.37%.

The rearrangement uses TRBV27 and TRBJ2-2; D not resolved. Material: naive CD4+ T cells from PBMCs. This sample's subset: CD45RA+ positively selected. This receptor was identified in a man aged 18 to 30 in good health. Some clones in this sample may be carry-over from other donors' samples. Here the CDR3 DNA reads TGTGCCAGCAGTTTAAATACCGGGGAGCTGTTTTTT. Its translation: CASSLNTGELFF.